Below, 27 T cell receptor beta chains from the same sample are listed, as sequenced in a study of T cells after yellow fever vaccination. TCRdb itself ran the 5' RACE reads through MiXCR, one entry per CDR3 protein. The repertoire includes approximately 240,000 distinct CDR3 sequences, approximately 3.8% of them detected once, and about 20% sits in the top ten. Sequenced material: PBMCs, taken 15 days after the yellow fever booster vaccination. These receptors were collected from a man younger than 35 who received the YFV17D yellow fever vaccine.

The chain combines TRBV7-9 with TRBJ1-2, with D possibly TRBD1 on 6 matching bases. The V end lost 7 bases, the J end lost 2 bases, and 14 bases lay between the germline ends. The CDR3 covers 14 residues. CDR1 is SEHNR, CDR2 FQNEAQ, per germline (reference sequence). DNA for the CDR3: TGTGCCAGCACCCCGGGACATCAAAACTATGGCTACACCTTC. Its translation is CASTPGHQNYGYTF.

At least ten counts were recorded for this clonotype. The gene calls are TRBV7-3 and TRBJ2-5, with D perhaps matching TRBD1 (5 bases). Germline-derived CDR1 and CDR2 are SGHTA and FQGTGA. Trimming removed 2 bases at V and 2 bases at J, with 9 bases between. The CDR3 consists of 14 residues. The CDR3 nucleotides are TGTGCCAGCAGCTTAGGGGCCCTTCAAGAGACCCAGTACTTC. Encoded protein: CASSLGALQETQYF.

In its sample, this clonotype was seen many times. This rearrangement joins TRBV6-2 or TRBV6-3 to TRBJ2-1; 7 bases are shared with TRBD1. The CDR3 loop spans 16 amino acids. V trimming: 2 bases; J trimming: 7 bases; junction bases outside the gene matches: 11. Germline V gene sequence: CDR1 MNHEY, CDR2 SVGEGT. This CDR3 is CASSYAQGEIWNEQFF. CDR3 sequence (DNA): TGTGCCAGCAGTTACGCCCAGGGGGAGATTTGGAATGAGCAGTTCTTC.

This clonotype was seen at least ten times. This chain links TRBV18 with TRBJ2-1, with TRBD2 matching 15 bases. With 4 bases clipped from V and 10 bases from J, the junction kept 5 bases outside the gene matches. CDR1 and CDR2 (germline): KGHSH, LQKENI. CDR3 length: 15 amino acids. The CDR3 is CASSQGLAGGQEQFF. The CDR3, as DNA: TGTGCCAGCTCACAAGGACTAGCGGGGGGGCAGGAGCAGTTCTTC. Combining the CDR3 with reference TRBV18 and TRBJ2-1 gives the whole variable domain NAGVMQNPRHLVRRRGQEARLRCSPMKGHSHVYWYRQLPEEGLKFMVYLQKENIIDESGMPKERFSAEFPKEGPSILRIQQVVRGDSAAYFCASSQGLAGGQEQFFGPGTRLTVL.

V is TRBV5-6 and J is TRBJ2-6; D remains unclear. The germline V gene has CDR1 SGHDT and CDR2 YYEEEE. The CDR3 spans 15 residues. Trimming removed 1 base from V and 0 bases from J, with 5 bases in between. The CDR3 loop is CASSLLDSGANVLTF. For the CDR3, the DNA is TGTGCCAGCAGCTTGCTAGACTCTGGGGCCAACGTCCTGACTTTC.

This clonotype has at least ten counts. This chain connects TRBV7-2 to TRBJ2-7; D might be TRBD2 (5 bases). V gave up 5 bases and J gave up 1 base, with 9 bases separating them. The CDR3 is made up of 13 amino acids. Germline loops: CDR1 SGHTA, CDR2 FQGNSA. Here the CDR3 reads CASSRDYSYEQYV. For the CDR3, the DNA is TGTGCCAGCAGCCGAGACTATTCCTACGAGCAGTACGTC.

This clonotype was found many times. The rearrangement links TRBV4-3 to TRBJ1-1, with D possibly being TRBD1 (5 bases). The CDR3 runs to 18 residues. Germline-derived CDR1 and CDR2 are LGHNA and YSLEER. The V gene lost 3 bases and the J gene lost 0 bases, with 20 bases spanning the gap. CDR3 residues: CASSQYYPRQIMNTEAFF. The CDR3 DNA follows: TGCGCCAGCAGCCAGTATTACCCGAGACAGATCATGAACACTGAAGCTTTCTTT.

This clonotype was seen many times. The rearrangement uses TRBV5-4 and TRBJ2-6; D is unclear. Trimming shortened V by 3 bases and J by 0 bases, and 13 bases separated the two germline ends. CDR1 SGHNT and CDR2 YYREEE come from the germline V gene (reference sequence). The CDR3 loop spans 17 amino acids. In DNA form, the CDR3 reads TGTGCCAGCAGCTGGGTCAGGTTCTCCTCTGGGGCCAACGTCCTGACTTTC. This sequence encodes CASSWVRFSSGANVLTF.

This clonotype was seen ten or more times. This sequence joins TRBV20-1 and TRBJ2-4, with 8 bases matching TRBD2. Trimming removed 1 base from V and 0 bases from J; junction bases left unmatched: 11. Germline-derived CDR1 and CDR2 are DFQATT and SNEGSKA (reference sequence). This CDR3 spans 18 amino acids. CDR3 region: CSARAPSGGSLAKNIQYF. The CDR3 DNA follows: TGCAGTGCTAGAGCCCCCAGCGGGGGCTCACTAGCCAAAAACATTCAGTACTTC.

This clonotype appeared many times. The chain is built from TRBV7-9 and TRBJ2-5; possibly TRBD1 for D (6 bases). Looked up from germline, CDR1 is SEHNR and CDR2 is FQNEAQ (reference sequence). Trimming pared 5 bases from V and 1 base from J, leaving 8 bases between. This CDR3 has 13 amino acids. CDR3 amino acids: CASSTDSQETQYF. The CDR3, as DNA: TGTGCCAGCAGCACGGACAGCCAAGAGACCCAGTACTTC.

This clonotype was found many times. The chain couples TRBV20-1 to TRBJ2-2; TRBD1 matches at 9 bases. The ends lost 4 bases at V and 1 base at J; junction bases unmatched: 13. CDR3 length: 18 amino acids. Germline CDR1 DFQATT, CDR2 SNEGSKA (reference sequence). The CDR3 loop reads CSAKGQGELLENTGELFF. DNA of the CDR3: TGCAGTGCTAAGGGACAGGGTGAATTGTTGGAGAACACCGGGGAGCTGTTTTTT.

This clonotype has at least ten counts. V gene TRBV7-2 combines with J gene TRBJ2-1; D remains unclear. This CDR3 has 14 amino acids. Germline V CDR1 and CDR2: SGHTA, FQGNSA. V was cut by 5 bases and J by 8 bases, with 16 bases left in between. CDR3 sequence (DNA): TGTGCCAGCAGCATTGTACCGTTGGTCGATGAGCAGTTCTTC. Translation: CASSIVPLVDEQFF.

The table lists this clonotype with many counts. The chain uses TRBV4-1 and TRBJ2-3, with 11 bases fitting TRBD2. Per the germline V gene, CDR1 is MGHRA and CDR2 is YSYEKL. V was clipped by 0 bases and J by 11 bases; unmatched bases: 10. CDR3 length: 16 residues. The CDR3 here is CASSQENRLAGGGQYF. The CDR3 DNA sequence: TGCGCCAGCAGCCAAGAAAATCGGCTAGCGGGGGGCGGGCAGTATTTT.

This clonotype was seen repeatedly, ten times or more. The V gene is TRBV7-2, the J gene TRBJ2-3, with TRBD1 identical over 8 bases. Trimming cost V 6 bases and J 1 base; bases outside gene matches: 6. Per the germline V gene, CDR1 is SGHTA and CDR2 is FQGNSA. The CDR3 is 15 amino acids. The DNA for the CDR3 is TGTGCCAGCAGGGAGGACAGGGTTGGCACAGATACGCAGTATTTT. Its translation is CASREDRVGTDTQYF. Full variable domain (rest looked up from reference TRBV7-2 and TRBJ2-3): GAGVSQSPSNKVTEKGKDVELRCDPISGHTALYWYRQSLGQGLEFLIYFQGNSAPDKSGLPSDRFSAERTGGSVSTLTIQRTQQEDSAVYLCASREDRVGTDTQYFGPGTRLTVL.

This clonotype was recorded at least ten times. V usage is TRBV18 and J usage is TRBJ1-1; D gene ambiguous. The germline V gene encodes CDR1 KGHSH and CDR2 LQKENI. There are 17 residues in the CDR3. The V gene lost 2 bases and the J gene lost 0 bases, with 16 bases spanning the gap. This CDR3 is CASSPTPGSSMNTEAFF. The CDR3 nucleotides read TGTGCCAGCTCACCAACCCCAGGTAGTTCCATGAACACTGAAGCTTTCTTT. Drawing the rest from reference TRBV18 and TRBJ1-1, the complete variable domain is NAGVMQNPRHLVRRRGQEARLRCSPMKGHSHVYWYRQLPEEGLKFMVYLQKENIIDESGMPKERFSAEFPKEGPSILRIQQVVRGDSAAYFCASSPTPGSSMNTEAFFGQGTRLTVV.

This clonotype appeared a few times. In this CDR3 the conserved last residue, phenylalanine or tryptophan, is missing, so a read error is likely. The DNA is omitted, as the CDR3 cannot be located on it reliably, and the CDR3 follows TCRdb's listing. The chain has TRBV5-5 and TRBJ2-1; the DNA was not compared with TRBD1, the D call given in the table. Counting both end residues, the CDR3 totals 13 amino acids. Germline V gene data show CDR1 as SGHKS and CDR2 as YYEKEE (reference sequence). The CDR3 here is CASSLADRGSPWL.

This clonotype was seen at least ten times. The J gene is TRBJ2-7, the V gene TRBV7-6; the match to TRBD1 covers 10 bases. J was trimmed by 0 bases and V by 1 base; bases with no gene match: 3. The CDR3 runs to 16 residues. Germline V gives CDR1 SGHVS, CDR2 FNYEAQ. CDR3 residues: CASSLVGTGDSYEQYF. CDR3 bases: TGTGCCAGCAGCTTAGTCGGGACAGGGGACTCCTACGAGCAGTACTTC.

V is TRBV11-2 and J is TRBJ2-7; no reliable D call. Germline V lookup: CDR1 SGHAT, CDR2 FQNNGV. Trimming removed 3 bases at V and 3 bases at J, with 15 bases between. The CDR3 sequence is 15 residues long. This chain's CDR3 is CASSLEIDINYEQYF. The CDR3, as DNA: TGTGCCAGCAGCTTGGAAATCGACATTAACTACGAGCAGTACTTC.

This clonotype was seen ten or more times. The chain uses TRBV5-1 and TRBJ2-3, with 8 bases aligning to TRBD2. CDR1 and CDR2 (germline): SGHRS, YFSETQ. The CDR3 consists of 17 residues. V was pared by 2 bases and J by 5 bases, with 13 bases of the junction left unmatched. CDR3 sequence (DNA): TGCGCCAGCAGCTTTACTACGGGGGGGCCGATCAAAGATACGCAGTATTTT. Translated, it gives CASSFTTGGPIKDTQYF.

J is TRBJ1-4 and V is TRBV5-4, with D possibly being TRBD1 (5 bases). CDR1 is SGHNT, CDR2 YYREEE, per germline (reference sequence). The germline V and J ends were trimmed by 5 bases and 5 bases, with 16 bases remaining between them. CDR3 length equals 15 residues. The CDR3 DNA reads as TGTGCCAGCAGGCTCGGTGGCAGGGAGAATGAAAAACTGTTTTTT. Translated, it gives CASRLGGRENEKLFF.

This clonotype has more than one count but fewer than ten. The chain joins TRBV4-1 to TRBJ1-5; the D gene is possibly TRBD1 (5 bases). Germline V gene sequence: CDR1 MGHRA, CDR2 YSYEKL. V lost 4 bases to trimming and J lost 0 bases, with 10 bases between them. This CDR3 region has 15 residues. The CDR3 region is CASSPRDGSNQPQHF. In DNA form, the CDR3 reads TGCGCCAGCAGCCCCAGGGATGGTAGCAATCAGCCCCAGCATTTT.

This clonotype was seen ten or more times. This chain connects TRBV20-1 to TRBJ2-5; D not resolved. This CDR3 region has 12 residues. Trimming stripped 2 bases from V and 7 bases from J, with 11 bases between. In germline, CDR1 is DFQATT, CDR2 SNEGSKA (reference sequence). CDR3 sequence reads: CSARYLGWTQYF. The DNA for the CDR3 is TGCAGTGCTAGATATCTGGGTTGGACCCAGTACTTC.

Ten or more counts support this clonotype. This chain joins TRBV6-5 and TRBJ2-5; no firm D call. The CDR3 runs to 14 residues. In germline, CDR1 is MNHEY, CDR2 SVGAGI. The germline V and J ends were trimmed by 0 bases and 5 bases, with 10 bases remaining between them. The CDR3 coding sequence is TGTGCCAGCAGTTACTCGGAAGGATTCGAGACCCAGTACTTC. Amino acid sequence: CASSYSEGFETQYF.

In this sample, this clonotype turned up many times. Here the CDR3 DNA reads TGTGCCAGCAGCTTACGGCGGGACAAAGTTTTCAGCACAGATACGCAGTATTTT. It is translated as CASSLRRDKVFSTDTQYF. The chain joins TRBV7-8 to TRBJ2-3, with D perhaps being TRBD1 or TRBD2 (6 bases each). The CDR3 is 18 residues long. V lost 2 bases and J lost 0, with 18 bases in between. Looked up from germline, CDR1 is SGHVS and CDR2 is FQNEAQ. The full variable domain, with the rest looked up from reference TRBV7-8 and TRBJ2-3, is GAGVSQSPRYKVAKRGQDVALRCDPISGHVSLFWYQQALGQGPEFLTYFQNEAQLDKSGLPSDRFFAERPEGSVSTLKIQRTQQEDSAVYLCASSLRRDKVFSTDTQYFGPGTRLTVL.

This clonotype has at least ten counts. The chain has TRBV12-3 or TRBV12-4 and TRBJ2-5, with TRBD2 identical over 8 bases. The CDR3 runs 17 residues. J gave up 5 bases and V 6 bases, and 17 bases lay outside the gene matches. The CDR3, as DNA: TGTGCCAGCAGCCCGTTCCAGTTTAGCGGGGTAAGGGAGACCCAGTACTTC. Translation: CASSPFQFSGVRETQYF.

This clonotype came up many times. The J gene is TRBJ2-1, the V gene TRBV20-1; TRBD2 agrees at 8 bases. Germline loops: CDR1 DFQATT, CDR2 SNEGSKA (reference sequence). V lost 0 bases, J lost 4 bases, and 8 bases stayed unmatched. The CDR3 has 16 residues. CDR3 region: CSARDAIAGYYNEQFF. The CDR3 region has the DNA TGCAGTGCTAGAGATGCCATAGCGGGATATTACAATGAGCAGTTCTTC.

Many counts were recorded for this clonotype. In nucleotides, the CDR3 is TGTGCCAGCAGCTTAGGGGTTTTGTGGCAGGGGAACACTGAAGCTTTCTTT. This translates into CASSLGVLWQGNTEAFF. The rearrangement joins TRBV7-9 to TRBJ1-1; TRBD1 might be the D (5 bases). Germline-derived CDR1 and CDR2 are SEHNR and FQNEAQ (reference sequence). The CDR3 is made up of 17 amino acids. Trimming removed 1 base from V and 1 base from J, with 16 bases in between.